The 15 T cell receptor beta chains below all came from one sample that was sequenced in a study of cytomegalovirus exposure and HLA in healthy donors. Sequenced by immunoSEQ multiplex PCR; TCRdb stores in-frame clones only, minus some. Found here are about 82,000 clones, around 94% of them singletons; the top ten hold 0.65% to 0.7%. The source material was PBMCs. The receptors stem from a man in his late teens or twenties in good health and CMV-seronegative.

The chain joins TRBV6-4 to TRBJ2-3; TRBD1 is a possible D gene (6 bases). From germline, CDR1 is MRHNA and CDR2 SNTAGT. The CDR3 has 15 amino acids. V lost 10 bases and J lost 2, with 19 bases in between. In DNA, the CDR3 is TGTGCCACTCAGAGACGGGGACAATCCACAGATACGCAGTATTTT. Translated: CATQRRGQSTDTQYF.

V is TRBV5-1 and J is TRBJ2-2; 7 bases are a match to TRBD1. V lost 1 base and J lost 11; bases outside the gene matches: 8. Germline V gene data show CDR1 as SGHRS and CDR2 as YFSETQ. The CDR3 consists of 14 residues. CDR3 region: CASSLTGTVYELFF. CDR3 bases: TGCGCCAGCAGCTTGACCGGGACAGTCTATGAGCTGTTTTTT.

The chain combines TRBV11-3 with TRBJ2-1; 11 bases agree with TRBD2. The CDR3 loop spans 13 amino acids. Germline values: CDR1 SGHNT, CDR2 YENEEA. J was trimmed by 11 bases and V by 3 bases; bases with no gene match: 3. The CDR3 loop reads CASSFPSGRKQFF. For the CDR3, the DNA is TGTGCCAGCAGCTTTCCTAGCGGGAGGAAGCAGTTCTTC.

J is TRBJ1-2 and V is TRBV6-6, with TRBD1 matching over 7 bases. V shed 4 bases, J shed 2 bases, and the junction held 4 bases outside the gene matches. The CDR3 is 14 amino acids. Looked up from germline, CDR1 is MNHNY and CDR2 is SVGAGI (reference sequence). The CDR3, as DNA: TGTGCCAGCAGTTCCTCGACAGGGAACTATGGCTACACCTTC. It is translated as CASSSSTGNYGYTF.

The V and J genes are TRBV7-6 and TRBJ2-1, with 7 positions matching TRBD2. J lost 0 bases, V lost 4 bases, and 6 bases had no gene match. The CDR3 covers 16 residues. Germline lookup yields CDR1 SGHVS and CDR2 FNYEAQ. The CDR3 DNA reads TGTGCCAGCAGCTCCAGCGCTAGCGGCTCCTACAATGAGCAGTTCTTC. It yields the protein CASSSSASGSYNEQFF.

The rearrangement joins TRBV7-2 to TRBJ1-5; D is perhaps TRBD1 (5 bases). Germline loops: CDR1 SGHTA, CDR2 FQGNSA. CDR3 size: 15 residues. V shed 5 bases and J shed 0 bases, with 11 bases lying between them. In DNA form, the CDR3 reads TGTGCCAGCAGCCCAGAAGGGGTTAGCAATCAGCCCCAGCATTTT. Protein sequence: CASSPEGVSNQPQHF. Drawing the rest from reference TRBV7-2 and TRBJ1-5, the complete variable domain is GAGVSQSPSNKVTEKGKDVELRCDPISGHTALYWYRQSLGQGLEFLIYFQGNSAPDKSGLPSDRFSAERTGGSVSTLTIQRTQQEDSAVYLCASSPEGVSNQPQHFGDGTRLSIL.

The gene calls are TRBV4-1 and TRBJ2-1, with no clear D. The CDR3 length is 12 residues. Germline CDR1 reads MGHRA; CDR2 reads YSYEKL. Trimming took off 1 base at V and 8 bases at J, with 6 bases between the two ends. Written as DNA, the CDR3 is TGCGCCAGCAGCCAAGTAGATCATGAGCAGTTCTTC. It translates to CASSQVDHEQFF.

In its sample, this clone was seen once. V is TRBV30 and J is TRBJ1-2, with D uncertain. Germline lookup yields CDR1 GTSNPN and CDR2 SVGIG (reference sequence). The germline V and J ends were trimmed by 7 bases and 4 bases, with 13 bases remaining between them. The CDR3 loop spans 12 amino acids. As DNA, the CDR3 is TGTGCCTCCGGTCGAGGGCCCTATGGCTACACCTTC. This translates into CASGRGPYGYTF.

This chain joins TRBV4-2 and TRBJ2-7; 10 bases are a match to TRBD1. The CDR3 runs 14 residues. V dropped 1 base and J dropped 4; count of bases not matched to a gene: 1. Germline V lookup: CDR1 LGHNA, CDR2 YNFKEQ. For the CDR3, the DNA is TGTGCCAGCAGCCAAGGACAGGGGGCTTACGAGCAGTACTTC. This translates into CASSQGQGAYEQYF.

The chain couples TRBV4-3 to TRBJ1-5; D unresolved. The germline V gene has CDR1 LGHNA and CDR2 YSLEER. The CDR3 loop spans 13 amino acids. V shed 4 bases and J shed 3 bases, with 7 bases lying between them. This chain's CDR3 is CASSLLINQPQHF. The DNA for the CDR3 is TGCGCCAGCAGCCTACTTATCAATCAGCCCCAGCATTTT.

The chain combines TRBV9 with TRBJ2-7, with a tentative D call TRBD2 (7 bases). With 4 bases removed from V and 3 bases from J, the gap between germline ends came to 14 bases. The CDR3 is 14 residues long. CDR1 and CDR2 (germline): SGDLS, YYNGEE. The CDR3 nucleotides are TGTGCCAGCAGCTTCAGGGAGGGGGGCTACGAGCAGTACTTC. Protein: CASSFREGGYEQYF.

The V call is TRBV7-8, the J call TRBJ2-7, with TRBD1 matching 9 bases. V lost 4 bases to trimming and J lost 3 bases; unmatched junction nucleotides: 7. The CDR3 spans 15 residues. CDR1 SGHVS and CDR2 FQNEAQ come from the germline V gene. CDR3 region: CASSSRTGAFYEQYF. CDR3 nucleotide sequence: TGTGCCAGCAGCTCTCGGACAGGGGCCTTCTACGAGCAGTACTTC.

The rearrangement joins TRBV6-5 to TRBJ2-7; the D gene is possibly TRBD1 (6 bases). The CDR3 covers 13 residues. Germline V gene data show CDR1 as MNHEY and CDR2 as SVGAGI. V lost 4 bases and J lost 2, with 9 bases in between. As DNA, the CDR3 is TGTGCCAGCAGTTGGCCAGGGGCCTACGAGCAGTACTTC. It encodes CASSWPGAYEQYF.

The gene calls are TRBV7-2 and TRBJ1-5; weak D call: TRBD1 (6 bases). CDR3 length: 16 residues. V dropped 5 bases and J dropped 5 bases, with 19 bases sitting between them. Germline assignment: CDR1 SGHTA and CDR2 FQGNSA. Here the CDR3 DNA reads TGTGCCAGCAGCAACACCATCTACAGGGCCGATCAGCCCCAGCATTTT. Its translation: CASSNTIYRADQPQHF.

The CDR3: CASNYLTGDSEAFF. The CDR3 nucleotides are TGTGCCAGTAATTACTTAACAGGGGACTCTGAAGCTTTCTTT. V usage is TRBV2 and J usage is TRBJ1-1; the match to TRBD1 covers 7 bases. J was trimmed by 6 bases and V by 9 bases; bases with no gene match: 13. The germline V gene encodes CDR1 SNHLY and CDR2 FYNNEI. This CDR3 region has 14 residues.